This note documents a single T cell receptor beta chain sequence. Treatment specified: preoperative locoregional IRX-2 cytokine immunotherapy. This phase Ib study tested locoregional IRX-2 cytokine immunotherapy given before surgery. The V end lost 0 bases, the J end lost 4 bases, and 6 bases lay between the germline ends. This CDR3 has 13 amino acids. The V gene's germline CDR1 is LGHNA and CDR2 YSLEER. This sample was included in a study of preoperative IRX-2 immunotherapy in early breast cancer. Clones were sequenced by immunoSEQ multiplex PCR, and TCRdb holds only the in-frame ones, with some missing. The sample has under 40,000 clones, nearly 95% seen once.

The receptor was derived from a human donor with breast cancer. The chain employs TRBV4-3 and TRBJ2-5; D is unclear. Sample acquisition took place from a patient treated with IRX-2 immunotherapy. CDR3 in DNA: TGCGCCAGCAGCCAAGATTCTAGAGAGACCCAGTACTTC. Protein: CASSQDSRETQYF.